Here is one T cell receptor (beta chain) with its context. Its antigen is as yet unknown. This sequence may be a read error, since a much larger clone differs from it by one base. The CDR3 contains 17 residues. CDR1 and CDR2 from the germline V gene are MNHEY and SMNVEV (reference sequence). V lost 5 bases and J lost 3; bases outside the gene matches: 13. This specimen comes from a study of molecular identifiers for immune sequencing clone quantification. Study findings and constraints: Among some 990,000 naive cells, as was reported, spiked Jurkat TCR RNA from one cell was detectable.

Sorted cell numbers of roughly 17,000 to 1,100,000, with 10%, 30% or 50% RNA, served as input for naive CD8 libraries. Sorting defined naive CD8 T cells as CD8+CD4-CCR7+CD45RA+. A single record per CDR3 protein comes from TCRdb applying MiXCR to the PCR reads. The repertoire consists of about 640,000 distinct CDR3 sequences, with about 20% occurring once and the leading ten covering 0.85% to 0.9%. This TCR came from a human donor in good health. Some libraries in this study had Jurkat cell RNA spiked in. V and J are TRBV27 and TRBJ2-7; 10 bases fit TRBD2. The sequenced sample was naive CD8+ T cells from blood, with Jurkat cell RNA spiked in. The subset was: FACS-sorted CD8+CD4-CCR7+CD45RA+ naive T cells. The CDR3 sequence: CASSPSTVLAGLYEQYF. In DNA, the CDR3 is TGTGCCAGCAGTCCGTCGACAGTACTAGCGGGGCTCTACGAGCAGTACTTC.